A selection of T cell receptor beta chains follows, all from one sample in a study of cytomegalovirus exposure and HLA in healthy donors. The assay was immunoSEQ multiplex PCR, and TCRdb's table has in-frame clones only and misses some. The sample comprises a few hundred thousand clones, roughly four fifths of which are singletons, and just over 1.4% rests with the top ten. Sequenced sample: PBMCs. All receptors come from a girl aged 10-17 years in good health and CMV-seronegative. Each CDR3 is given with its conserved first and last residue. A D gene is named only where the DNA matches it firmly. Clone size appears in some rows only: once, few, many, or a class for an expanded clone.

size	V	D	J	CDR3	DNA
-	TRBV5-1	-	TRBJ2-1	CASSLDSVYNEQFF	TGCGCCAGCAGCTTGGATAGCGTCTACAATGAGCAGTTCTTC
-	TRBV5-4	TRBD1	TRBJ1-5	CASSPTPGRGRGSQPQHF	TGTGCCAGCAGCCCCACTCCCGGGAGGGGGCGAGGAAGTCAGCCCCAGCATTTT
-	TRBV19	TRBD2	TRBJ2-7	CASSMSETSGYEQYF	TGTGCCAGTAGTATGTCGGAGACTAGCGGCTACGAGCAGTACTTC
-	TRBV14	-	TRBJ2-7	CASSQSRGNSYEQYF	TGTGCCAGCAGCCAGTCCCGCGGGAACTCCTACGAGCAGTACTTC
-	TRBV7-9	TRBD2	TRBJ2-5	CASSYTGLAGQETQYF	TGTGCCAGCAGCTACACGGGACTAGCGGGGCAAGAGACCCAGTACTTC
-	TRBV7-2	TRBD1	TRBJ1-1	CASSFDRGPTEAFF	TGTGCCAGCAGCTTTGACAGGGGGCCTACTGAAGCTTTCTTT
-	TRBV7-2	TRBD2	TRBJ2-3	CASRGTSGRPTDTQYF	TGTGCCAGCAGGGGGACTAGCGGGCGACCCACAGATACGCAGTATTTT
-	TRBV7-2	-	TRBJ1-5	CASSLGQGSNQPQHF	TGTGCCAGCAGCTTAGGCCAGGGTAGCAATCAGCCCCAGCATTTT
-	TRBV6-4	TRBD1	TRBJ1-6	CASSRDRGHNSPLHF	TGTGCCAGCAGCCGGGACAGGGGCCATAATTCACCCCTCCACTTT
-	TRBV5-1	-	TRBJ2-1	CASTQSGGTSWNEQFF	TGCGCCAGCACACAATCCGGGGGAACCTCTTGGAATGAGCAGTTCTTC
-	TRBV30	TRBD1	TRBJ2-5	CAWGQDRGWETQYF	TGTGCCTGGGGCCAGGACAGGGGGTGGGAGACCCAGTACTTC
-	TRBV21-1	-	TRBJ1-5	CASSKPGQGRGEPQHF	TGTGCCAGCAGCAAACCGGGACAGGGCAGGGGAGAGCCCCAGCATTTT
once	TRBV6-5	-	TRBJ1-2	CASSPPGTTYGYTF	TGTGCCAGCAGTCCCCCCGGGACAACCTATGGCTACACCTTC
-	TRBV19	TRBD1	TRBJ1-4	CASSITGVSNEKLFF	TGTGCCAGTAGTATAACAGGGGTATCTAATGAAAAACTGTTTTTT
-	TRBV11-1	TRBD2	TRBJ2-1	CASRASGSSEQFF	TGTGCCAGCAGAGCTAGCGGGAGTAGTGAGCAGTTCTTC
-	TRBV15	TRBD1	TRBJ1-2	CATSPLLGTGYGYTF	TGTGCCACCAGCCCTCTCTTGGGGACAGGGTATGGCTACACCTTC
-	TRBV7-8	TRBD1	TRBJ1-5	CASSSRQGSNQPQHF	TGTGCCAGCAGCTCACGACAGGGGAGCAATCAGCCCCAGCATTTT
-	TRBV4-2	TRBD1	TRBJ1-6	CASSQPGTGNSPLHF	TGTGCCAGCAGCCAACCCGGGACAGGCAATTCACCCCTCCACTTT
-	TRBV7-9	TRBD1	TRBJ1-5	CSSSLGGAGQPQHF	TGTTCCAGCAGCTTAGGGGGCGCAGGACAGCCCCAGCATTTT
-	TRBV19	-	TRBJ2-7	CASSISNSLPTYEQYF	TGTGCCAGTAGTATCTCGAACTCCTTACCAACCTACGAGCAGTACTTC
-	TRBV29-1	TRBD1	TRBJ2-7	CSVQGDYYEQYF	TGCAGCGTGCAGGGGGATTATTACGAGCAGTACTTC
-	TRBV6-5	-	TRBJ1-3	CASSYFPLRGNTIYF	TGTGCCAGCAGTTACTTCCCATTGCGGGGAAACACCATATATTTT
few	TRBV5-6	TRBD1	TRBJ1-1	CASSWTGVNTEAFF	TGTGCCAGCAGCTGGACAGGGGTGAACACTGAAGCTTTCTTT
-	TRBV6-1	-	TRBJ2-4	CASSEAQGGSKNIQYF	TGTGCCAGCAGTGAAGCTCAGGGGGGTAGCAAAAACATTCAGTACTTC
once	TRBV9	-	TRBJ1-2	CASSKEGRVSSGSYGYTF	TGTGCCAGCAGCAAGGAGGGCAGGGTCAGCTCAGGATCCTATGGCTACACCTTC
-	TRBV11-3	-	TRBJ2-2	CASSLGPSDSYTGELFF	TGTGCCAGCAGCTTAGGCCCGTCAGATTCGTACACCGGGGAGCTGTTTTTT
few	TRBV29-1	-	TRBJ1-4	CSVRGHSNEKLFF	TGCAGCGTTAGGGGACACAGTAATGAAAAACTGTTTTTT
-	TRBV30	TRBD1	TRBJ2-7	CAWGTGGEQYF	TGTGCCTGGGGGACAGGGGGCGAGCAGTACTTC
-	TRBV4-3	-	TRBJ1-3	CASSSDSNGNTIYF	TGCGCCAGCAGCTCCGACAGTAACGGAAACACCATATATTTT
-	TRBV6-6	-	TRBJ1-2	CASSYERESINGYTF	TGTGCCAGCAGTTACGAAAGGGAGTCGATTAATGGCTACACCTTC